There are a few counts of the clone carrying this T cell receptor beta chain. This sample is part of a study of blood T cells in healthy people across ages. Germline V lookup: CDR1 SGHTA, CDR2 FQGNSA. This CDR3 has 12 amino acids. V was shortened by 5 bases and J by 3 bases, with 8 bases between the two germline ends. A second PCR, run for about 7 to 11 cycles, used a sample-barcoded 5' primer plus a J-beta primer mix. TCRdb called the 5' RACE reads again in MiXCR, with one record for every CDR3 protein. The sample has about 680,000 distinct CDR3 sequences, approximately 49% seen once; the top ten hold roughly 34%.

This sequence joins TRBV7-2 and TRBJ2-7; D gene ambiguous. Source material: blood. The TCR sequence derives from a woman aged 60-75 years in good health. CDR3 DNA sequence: TGTGCCAGCAGCGATACCCTCTACGAGCAGTACTTC. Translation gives CASSDTLYEQYF.